One and the same sample provided the 9 T cell receptor beta chains below, sequenced in a study of blood T cell repertoires in COVID-19. Data came from immunoSEQ multiplex PCR; TCRdb stores just in-frame clones and leaves some out. The sample has some 57,000 clones; 90% are singletons. The material sequenced was peripheral blood. The receptors derive from a man between 60 and 70 years old with active COVID-19.

The chain has TRBV5-4 and TRBJ2-1; 11 positions match TRBD2. CDR1 is SGHNT, CDR2 YYREEE, per germline (reference sequence). V trimming: 7 bases; J trimming: 6 bases; junction bases outside the gene matches: 3. The CDR3 has 13 amino acids. CDR3 DNA: TGTGCCAGCGGACTAGCGGGCGTCAATGAGCAGTTCTTC. The encoded protein is CASGLAGVNEQFF.

The rearrangement links TRBV4-2 to TRBJ1-1; D might be TRBD1 (6 bases). Per germline, CDR1 LGHNA and CDR2 YNFKEQ. This CDR3 has 15 amino acids. Trimming pared 0 bases from V and 1 base from J, leaving 9 bases between. CDR3 region: CASSQDSRGNTEAFF. Written as DNA, the CDR3 is TGTGCCAGCAGCCAAGATTCCAGGGGGAACACTGAAGCTTTCTTT.

The rearrangement uses TRBV4-1 and TRBJ1-1, with D perhaps matching TRBD1 (5 bases). Per the germline V gene, CDR1 is MGHRA and CDR2 is YSYEKL. The V gene lost 4 bases and the J gene lost 1 base, with 7 bases spanning the gap. This CDR3 comprises 13 residues. The CDR3 DNA follows: TGCGCCAGCAGCCCAAGGGGGAACACTGAAGCTTTCTTT. This encodes CASSPRGNTEAFF.

V usage is TRBV5-6 and J usage is TRBJ2-3; D might be TRBD2 (6 bases). Germline CDR1 is SGHDT and CDR2 is YYEEEE. The CDR3 totals 15 residues. The V gene lost 0 bases and the J gene lost 3 bases, with 11 bases spanning the gap. The CDR3 region is CASSLDLARTDTQYF. CDR3 DNA: TGTGCCAGCAGCTTGGATCTAGCGAGGACAGATACGCAGTATTTT.

The chain couples TRBV20-1 to TRBJ2-3, with TRBD1 matching over 7 bases. J lost 8 bases, V lost 3 bases, and 11 bases had no gene match. From germline, CDR1 is DFQATT and CDR2 SNEGSKA (reference sequence). There are 14 residues in the CDR3. DNA for the CDR3: TGCAGTGCTAGTTACTCCTCGACAGGGTCTACGCAGTATTTT. It yields the protein CSASYSSTGSTQYF.

The chain uses TRBV2 and TRBJ2-2, with D possibly matching TRBD1 (6 bases). The germline V gene has CDR1 SNHLY and CDR2 FYNNEI. V was shortened by 6 bases and J by 3 bases, with 14 bases between the two germline ends. This CDR3 is built from 15 residues. CDR3 residues: CASSATGSDTGELFF. The CDR3 DNA sequence: TGTGCCAGCAGCGCCACAGGGAGTGACACCGGGGAGCTGTTTTTT.

This clone appeared a few times. The V gene is TRBV5-1, the J gene TRBJ1-2, with no clear D. V was cut by 4 bases and J by 4 bases, with 11 bases left in between. CDR1 and CDR2 from the germline V gene are SGHRS and YFSETQ. The CDR3 is 13 residues long. As DNA, the CDR3 is TGCGCCAGCAGCCCCGAAATGAGCTATGGCTACACCTTC. It is translated as CASSPEMSYGYTF.

The chain recombines TRBV28 with TRBJ2-6; 8 nucleotides match TRBD2. The CDR3 has 17 amino acids. Losses at the gene ends were 5 bases for V and 2 bases for J; bases not matched to a gene: 8. The germline gives CDR1 MDHEN, CDR2 SYDVKM. CDR3: CASSRSGRRAGANVLTF. DNA of the CDR3: TGTGCCAGCAGTCGGAGCGGGAGAAGGGCTGGGGCCAACGTCCTGACTTTC. The full variable domain, completed using reference TRBV28 and TRBJ2-6, is DVKVTQSSRYLVKRTGEKVFLECVQDMDHENMFWYRQDPGLGLRLIYFSYDVKMKEKGDIPEGYSVSREKKERFSLILESASTNQTSMYLCASSRSGRRAGANVLTFGAGSRLTVL.

This chain links TRBV9 with TRBJ2-2; 7 nucleotides align to TRBD1. In germline, CDR1 is SGDLS, CDR2 YYNGEE. The CDR3 is 16 residues long. V was pared by 3 bases and J by 0 bases, with 5 bases of the junction left unmatched. CDR3 protein: CASSEGATANTGELFF. For the CDR3, the DNA is TGTGCCAGCAGCGAGGGGGCCACCGCGAACACCGGGGAGCTGTTTTTT.